These 11 T cell receptor beta chains were all obtained from the same sample, sequenced in a study of preoperative IRX-2 immunotherapy in early breast cancer (dated by TCRdb to about 2019). The receptor library was made with the immunoSEQ multiplex PCR assay. The table was pulled from immuneACCESS by TCRdb, which kept in-frame rearrangements only. Such tables lose some clones; where checked, under half of the loss comes from unresolved V genes, and the rest has no known cause. This sample comprises fewer than 3,500 clones, roughly 72% of them detected only once. About 10% of the sample rests with the top ten. The treatment or condition label here, explained by the study, means: preoperative locoregional IRX-2 cytokine immunotherapy. The specimen was tumor tissue, collected before IRX-2 immunotherapy. These TCRs come from a human donor with breast cancer.

This chain connects TRBV5-1 to TRBJ2-1, with 9 bases aligning to TRBD2. Looked up from germline, CDR1 is SGHRS and CDR2 is YFSETQ. The CDR3 has 14 amino acids. The junction had 5 bases not matched to a gene; V was cut back by 5 bases and J by 5 bases. The CDR3, as DNA: TGCGCCAGCAGTCCCCGGACTAGCGACAATGAGCAGTTCTTC. It translates to CASSPRTSDNEQFF.

The chain links TRBV19 to TRBJ1-2, with D possibly matching TRBD1 (5 bases). The CDR3 loop spans 15 amino acids. Germline assignment: CDR1 LNHDA and CDR2 SQIVND (reference sequence). Trimming left V 3 bases short and J 1 base short, with 12 bases between. CDR3 coding DNA: TGTGCCAGTAGTATTAACAGGCTATTTAACTATGGCTACACCTTC. Its protein product is CASSINRLFNYGYTF. Supplemented by reference TRBV19 and TRBJ1-2, the full variable domain reads DGGITQSPKYLFRKEGQNVTLSCEQNLNHDAMYWYRQDPGQGLRLIYYSQIVNDFQKGDIAEGYSVSREKKESFPLTVTSAQKNPTAFYLCASSINRLFNYGYTFGSGTRLTVV.

The chain carries TRBV5-1 and TRBJ2-2, with D perhaps matching TRBD1 or TRBD2 (5 bases each). V lost 0 bases and J lost 6, with 15 bases in between. Looked up from germline, CDR1 is SGHRS and CDR2 is YFSETQ. The CDR3 extends over 16 amino acids. This CDR3 is CASSLAVRVGAGELFF. The CDR3 DNA follows: TGCGCCAGCAGCTTGGCCGTCAGGGTGGGGGCCGGGGAGCTGTTTTTT.

This chain uses TRBV11-3 with TRBJ1-1, with D unresolved. Between the trimmed V and J ends, which lost 4 bases and 3 bases, there was a span of 12 bases. The CDR3 is 14 amino acids. Germline-derived CDR1 and CDR2 are SGHNT and YENEEA. The CDR3: CASSSSGYYTEAFF. The CDR3 DNA is TGTGCCAGCAGCTCTTCCGGGTACTACACTGAAGCTTTCTTT.

The J gene is TRBJ1-3, the V gene TRBV5-1; D not certain. Germline loops: CDR1 SGHRS, CDR2 YFSETQ. The CDR3 is 16 residues long. V was pared by 0 bases and J by 0 bases, with 10 bases between. CDR3 residues: CASSLVGSDSGNTIYF. DNA for the CDR3: TGCGCCAGCAGCTTGGTTGGGTCCGACTCTGGAAACACCATATATTTT.

The CDR3 DNA reads TGCGCCAGCAGCCCCTTAGCAACGGCGGGAGGGGCCGGGGAGCTGTTTTTT. Residues: CASSPLATAGGAGELFF. This chain links TRBV1 with TRBJ2-2; TRBD2, the table's D call, lacks a check against the DNA. TRBV1 is annotated as a pseudogene. This CDR3 has 17 amino acids.

V usage is TRBV6-8 and J usage is TRBJ2-2; perhaps D is TRBD1 or TRBD2 (5 bases each). The germline V gene has CDR1 MNHGY and CDR2 SAAAGT. CDR3 length: 14 amino acids. V lost 10 bases and J 2 bases, leaving 14 bases between the germline ends. CDR3 in amino acids: CAIRGADNTGELFF. The CDR3, as DNA: TGTGCCATACGAGGGGCCGATAACACCGGGGAGCTGTTTTTT.

CDR3 sequence (DNA): TGTGCCAGCAGCTTATTAGCCTCCTCAGGGACTGAAGCTTTCTTT. It is translated as CASSLLASSGTEAFF. The V call is TRBV11-3, the J call TRBJ1-1, with D possibly TRBD1 on 5 matching bases. The CDR3 is 15 residues long. Germline V gene lookup returns CDR1 SGHNT and CDR2 YENEEA. The ends were cut back, 2 bases at V and 5 bases at J, with 15 bases in the middle. Complete variable domain (other parts from reference TRBV11-3 and TRBJ1-1): EAGVVQSPRYKIIEKKQPVAFWCNPISGHNTLYWYLQNLGQGPELLIRYENEEAVDDSQLPKDRFSAERLKGVDSTLKIQPAELGDSAVYLCASSLLASSGTEAFFGQGTRLTVV.

The chain employs TRBV11-3 and TRBJ2-7, with 8 bases fitting TRBD1. Germline assignment: CDR1 SGHNT and CDR2 YENEEA. The CDR3 length is 17 residues. V lost 1 base to trimming and J lost 3 bases; unmatched junction nucleotides: 11. The CDR3 DNA is TGTGCCAGCAGCTTAGGAGACCGGACAGGGCCAGGCTACGAGCAGTACTTC. It yields the protein CASSLGDRTGPGYEQYF.

This chain connects TRBV6-8 to TRBJ1-1; D may be TRBD1 (5 bases). V dropped 5 bases and J dropped 8 bases, with 21 bases sitting between them. Per germline, CDR1 MNHGY and CDR2 SAAAGT. The CDR3 sequence is 15 residues long. CDR3 region: CASSHGWFGRAEAFF. The CDR3 DNA is TGTGCCAGCAGTCACGGATGGTTTGGCAGGGCGGAAGCTTTCTTT.

The chain links TRBV9 to TRBJ2-2; TRBD2 aligns across 7 bases. From germline, CDR1 is SGDLS and CDR2 YYNGEE. The CDR3 is 15 residues long. The J segment lost 4 bases and the V segment lost 5 bases, leaving 8 bases of the junction unmatched. CDR3 amino acids: CASSEAGLITGELFF. CDR3 bases: TGTGCCAGCAGTGAAGCGGGGTTAATCACCGGGGAGCTGTTTTTT. Together with reference TRBV9 and TRBJ2-2, the CDR3 gives the full variable domain: DSGVTQTPKHLITATGQRVTLRCSPRSGDLSVYWYQQSLDQGLQFLIQYYNGEERAKGNILERFSAQQFPDLHSELNLSSLELGDSALYFCASSEAGLITGELFFGEGSRLTVL.